This TCR beta chain was identified during a study of response to subunit inactivated influenza vaccine. TCRdb analysed the RT-PCR reads with MiXCR anew, one entry per CDR3 protein. The repertoire holds about 500,000 distinct CDR3 sequences, with more than 15% as singletons. The ends were cut back, 2 bases at V and 0 bases at J, with 7 bases in the middle. In germline, CDR1 is MGHDK, CDR2 SYGVNS. This CDR3 comprises 14 residues. This clonotype came up many times. The antigen is undetermined. Regarding the study as a whole: The authors proposed limited new T cell recruitment per seasonal influenza vaccination.

The material sequenced was CD4+ T cells sorted from PBMCs, taken around 25 months after vaccination. The clonotype comes from a man between 50 and 69 years old who received an inactivated influenza vaccine. The chain recombines TRBV25-1 with TRBJ1-1; D remains unclear. The CDR3 region has the DNA TGTGCCAGCAGTGAAACAGTGATGAACACTGAAGCTTTCTTT. Translation: CASSETVMNTEAFF.